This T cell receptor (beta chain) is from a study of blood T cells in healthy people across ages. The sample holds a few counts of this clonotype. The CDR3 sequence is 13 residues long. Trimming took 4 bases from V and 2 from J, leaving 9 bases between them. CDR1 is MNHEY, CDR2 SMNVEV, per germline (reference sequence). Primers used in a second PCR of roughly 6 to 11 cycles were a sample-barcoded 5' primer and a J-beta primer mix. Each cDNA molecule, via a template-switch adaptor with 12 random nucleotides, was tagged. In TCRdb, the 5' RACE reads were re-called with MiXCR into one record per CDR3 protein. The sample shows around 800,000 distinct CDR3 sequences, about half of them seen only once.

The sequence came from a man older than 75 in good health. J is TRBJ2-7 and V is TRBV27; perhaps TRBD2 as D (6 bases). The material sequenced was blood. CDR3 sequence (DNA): TGTGCCAGCAGTTCGGGGGTTGCCTACGAGCAGTACTTC. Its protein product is CASSSGVAYEQYF.